The 3 T cell receptor beta chains presented below share a single source sample, sequenced in a study of shared T cell receptors in the human thymus. Measured with immunoSEQ multiplex PCR; TCRdb has only the in-frame clones, and not every one. The repertoire has fewer than 700,000 clones, roughly 88% of them found once; the top ten carry 0.0095% to 0.012%. These data were also reused for a study on human thymus T cells.

Sequencing was carried out using thymocytes. These TCRs come from a boy younger than two with a congenital heart defect.

This sequence joins TRBV9 and TRBJ2-1; 9 bases are shared with TRBD2. V dropped 3 bases and J dropped 5; count of bases not matched to a gene: 9. The CDR3 runs 16 residues. Germline V CDR1 and CDR2: SGDLS, YYNGEE. The CDR3 sequence is CASSAASGTFHNEQFF. In DNA, the CDR3 is TGTGCCAGCAGCGCAGCTAGCGGGACCTTCCACAATGAGCAGTTCTTC. The full variable domain, its missing parts supplied by reference TRBV9 and TRBJ2-1, is DSGVTQTPKHLITATGQRVTLRCSPRSGDLSVYWYQQSLDQGLQFLIQYYNGEERAKGNILERFSAQQFPDLHSELNLSSLELGDSALYFCASSAASGTFHNEQFFGPGTRLTVL.

The gene calls are TRBV7-2 and TRBJ1-2; D call uncertain. V was pared by 4 bases and J by 3 bases, with 15 bases between. The germline V gene has CDR1 SGHTA and CDR2 FQGNSA. The CDR3 consists of 15 residues. The CDR3 spells CASSSHREADYGYTF. In nucleotides, the CDR3 is TGTGCCAGCAGCTCCCACCGGGAAGCGGACTATGGCTACACCTTC.

With respect to this clone: Lacking the conserved final phenylalanine or tryptophan, this CDR3 likely reflects a read error. This rearrangement joins TRBV5-6 to TRBJ1-2; 7 bases fit TRBD1. V trimming: 4 bases; J trimming: 4 bases; junction bases outside the gene matches: 4. Germline values: CDR1 SGHDT, CDR2 YYEEEE. The CDR3 length is 13 residues. The CDR3 DNA reads as TGTGCCAGCAGCCCAGGACAGGTCTATGGCTACACCCTC. Protein product: CASSPGQVYGYTL.